What follows is one T cell receptor beta chain and its context. Its target is unknown. The junction and the germline gene differ at one end; a read error may be behind it. The PCR was carried out with 60 Vbeta primers and 13 Jbeta primers. Profiling relied on immunoSEQ multiplex PCR, and the TCRdb table lists in-frame clones only, not all of them. The sample gives some 130,000 clones, 77% of which show up once; 4.2% is in the top ten. This CDR3 is built from 14 residues. CDR1 SEHNR and CDR2 FQNEAQ come from the germline V gene (reference sequence). This sample is drawn from a study of cytomegalovirus exposure and HLA in healthy donors. Whole-study results and caveats: Later analysis indicated greater clonal expansion among HLA-associated TCR beta chains than among equally common other chains. No immune exposure information besides CMV serostatus was available.

V usage is TRBV7-9 and J usage is TRBJ1-2; D is possibly TRBD1 (6 bases). The clonotype originates from a male donor in good health and CMV-seropositive. The sample was PBMCs. Here the CDR3 DNA reads TGTTCCAGCAGCTTACAGCAGGGGTCGATCGGCTACACCTTC. Its translation is CSSSLQQGSIGYTF. Together with reference TRBV7-9 and TRBJ1-2, the CDR3 gives the full variable domain: DTGVSQNPRHKITKRGQNVTFRCDPISEHNRLYWYRQTLGQGPEFLTYFQNEAQLEKSRLLSDRFSAERPKGSFSTLEIQRTEQGDSAMYLCSSSLQQGSIGYTFGSGTRLTVV.